The source of this TCR beta chain is a study of T cells in Graves' hyperthyroidism and ophthalmopathy. Overall study: Specimen type is peripheral blood, collected at initial diagnosis prior to any treatment.

CDR1 is MNHEY, CDR2 SMNVEV, per germline (reference sequence). The V segment lost 4 bases and the J segment 2 bases; nucleotides outside the gene matches: 7. The CDR3 is 15 amino acids. TCR beta CDR3 region amplification was performed from RNA transcripts. A first-round RT-PCR of the TCR CDR3 used the HTBI primer set. TCRdb passed the multiplex PCR reads through MiXCR, listing each CDR3 protein once. The profile shows about 360,000 distinct CDR3 sequences, around 25% of them singletons. On this clonotype: This clone may be a read error of a much larger clone one base away. The conserved phenylalanine or tryptophan normally closing the CDR3 is absent here, so this likely arose from a read error.

The chain links TRBV27 to TRBJ2-7, with TRBD2 matching 8 bases. Input material: blood. The TCR originated in a man in his forties or fifties with Graves' hyperthyroidism. CDR3: CASSSYSGSAYEQYS. The CDR3 DNA sequence: TGTGCCAGCAGTTCCTACAGCGGGAGCGCCTACGAGCAGTACTCC.